What follows are 21 T cell receptor beta chains derived from one specimen sequenced in a study of human T cells and chemical hapten exposure. Using its own MiXCR run on the RACE reads, TCRdb lists one record per CDR3 protein. Of some 180,000 distinct CDR3 sequences in the sample, 20% to 25% are singletons; the top ten hold 2% to 2.5%. Time point here: patch test 3, about 24 weeks after DPC sensitization. Documented treatment: therapeutic diphenylcyclopropenone sensitization with weekly scalp DPC. The material was whole blood, obtained in connection with sensitization to the hapten diphenylcyclopropenone (DPC). These receptors were collected from a woman between 40 and 50 years old with alopecia areata. Some clones in this sample may be carry-over from other donors' samples.

This chain uses TRBV3-1 with TRBJ2-7, with D uncertain. Germline CDR1 LGHDT, CDR2 YNNKEL (reference sequence). This CDR3 has 14 residues. Trimming removed 1 base from V and 1 base from J, with 8 bases in between. The CDR3 spells CASSQGRSSYEQYF. CDR3 bases: TGTGCCAGCAGCCAAGGGCGGAGTTCCTACGAGCAGTACTTC.

This clonotype has just a few counts. The chain joins TRBV18 to TRBJ1-4; D not resolved. Germline CDR1 and CDR2: KGHSH and LQKENI. This CDR3 comprises 15 residues. The V end lost 3 bases, the J end lost 3 bases, and 11 bases lay between the germline ends. CDR3 DNA: TGTGCCAGCTCACCGGTGCCCATCCCTAATGAAAAACTGTTTTTT. Amino acids: CASSPVPIPNEKLFF.

The J gene is TRBJ2-5, the V gene TRBV28; the D is unclear. The V gene lost 3 bases and the J gene lost 0 bases, with 5 bases spanning the gap. Germline CDR1 reads MDHEN; CDR2 reads SYDVKM. The CDR3 contains 13 residues. CDR3 DNA sequence: TGTGCCAGCAGTTTTGGGCACCAAGAGACCCAGTACTTC. It translates to CASSFGHQETQYF.

This clonotype was counted only a few times. This chain links TRBV7-9 with TRBJ1-4; 7 bases map to TRBD1. The V gene's germline CDR1 is SEHNR and CDR2 FQNEAQ (reference sequence). The CDR3 sequence is 14 residues long. V lost 5 bases to trimming and J lost 10 bases; unmatched junction nucleotides: 10. The CDR3 region is CASSARQGEAKLFF. The CDR3 bases are TGTGCCAGCAGCGCCAGACAGGGCGAGGCAAAACTGTTTTTT.

The chain recombines TRBV12-3 or TRBV12-4 with TRBJ1-3; a weak D match, TRBD1 (5 bases). V dropped 6 bases and J dropped 0 bases, with 12 bases sitting between them. The CDR3 runs 15 residues. Here the CDR3 reads CASRSTVFSGNTIYF. In DNA form, the CDR3 reads TGTGCCAGCAGATCGACAGTTTTCTCTGGAAACACCATATATTTT.

This clonotype has a handful of counts. The chain uses TRBV7-9 and TRBJ2-3, with 10 positions matching TRBD2. Germline V gene lookup returns CDR1 SEHNR and CDR2 FQNEAQ (reference sequence). This CDR3 contains 15 residues. V trimming: 4 bases; J trimming: 0 bases; junction bases outside the gene matches: 1. For the CDR3, the DNA is TGTGCCAGCAGCTCTAGCGGGAGTAGCACAGATACGCAGTATTTT. Protein product: CASSSSGSSTDTQYF.

The genes are TRBV28 and TRBJ2-1, with 7 bases matching TRBD1. From germline, CDR1 is MDHEN and CDR2 SYDVKM. Unmatched junction bases numbered 6, after V lost 10 bases and J lost 0 bases. The CDR3 has 14 residues. The CDR3: CATRTGISYNEQFF. As DNA, the CDR3 is TGTGCCACCAGGACAGGAATCTCCTACAATGAGCAGTTCTTC.

In this sample, this clonotype turned up many times. This chain links TRBV20-1 with TRBJ2-7; 9 bases map to TRBD1. From germline, CDR1 is DFQATT and CDR2 SNEGSKA (reference sequence). The CDR3 contains 13 residues. V lost 1 base and J lost 3; bases outside the gene matches: 1. CDR3 DNA sequence: TGCAGTGCTAGAGGGACAGGGGACTACGAGCAGTACTTC. Its protein is CSARGTGDYEQYF.

This clonotype appeared a few times. The CDR3, as DNA: TGTGCCTGGAGTGGACAGGGAATAGTGGCTGAAGCTTTCTTT. Translating it yields CAWSGQGIVAEAFF. The genes are TRBV30 and TRBJ1-1, with 7 bases fitting TRBD1. With 1 base clipped from V and 6 bases from J, the junction kept 8 bases outside the gene matches. The CDR3 is made up of 14 amino acids. Germline lookup yields CDR1 GTSNPN and CDR2 SVGIG (reference sequence).

This clonotype was observed a few times. V and J are TRBV4-2 and TRBJ2-3; weak D call: TRBD2 (6 bases). There are 19 residues in the CDR3. Germline CDR1 is LGHNA and CDR2 is YNFKEQ. Trimming took 5 bases from V and 1 from J, leaving 25 bases between them. CDR3 coding DNA: TGTGCCAGCAGCTCCACAAGACTAGGCTACCTTTCTCGCACAGATACGCAGTATTTT. Its translation: CASSSTRLGYLSRTDTQYF.

The rearrangement links TRBV29-1 to TRBJ2-3; D is tentatively TRBD1 or TRBD2 (5 bases each). V lost 5 bases and J lost 9, with 18 bases in between. The germline gives CDR1 SQVTM, CDR2 ANQGSEA. This CDR3 region has 13 residues. The CDR3 sequence is CSVHSGSRETQYF. CDR3 nucleotide sequence: TGCAGCGTTCACAGCGGTTCCAGGGAAACGCAGTATTTT.

This clonotype was counted only a few times. The chain links TRBV28 to TRBJ2-5; 9 bases are shared with TRBD1. The CDR3 is made up of 15 amino acids. With 7 bases clipped from V and 5 bases from J, the junction kept 11 bases outside the gene matches. Germline V lookup: CDR1 MDHEN, CDR2 SYDVKM. The CDR3 bases are TGTGCCAGCATCCTCGGGACAGGGTATGAGGAGACCCAGTACTTC. Amino acid sequence: CASILGTGYEETQYF.

This clonotype was observed a handful of times. This chain connects TRBV4-3 to TRBJ2-7, with a tentative D call TRBD1 (9 bases). The germline CDR1 and CDR2 sequences are LGHNA and YSLEER. This CDR3 is 16 amino acids long. V lost 5 bases, J lost 2 bases, and 19 bases lay in between. Here the CDR3 reads CASSYLSGTGPYEQYF. The CDR3 nucleotides are TGCGCCAGCAGCTACCTTAGCGGGACAGGGCCCTACGAGCAGTACTTC.

This chain joins TRBV7-3 and TRBJ2-7; the D is unclear. Per the germline V gene, CDR1 is SGHTA and CDR2 is FQGTGA. There are 12 residues in the CDR3. V lost 5 bases to trimming and J lost 7 bases, with 12 bases between them. CDR3 sequence (DNA): TGTGCCAGCAGCGTAGGTCTGGGGGAGCAGTACTTC. The encoded protein is CASSVGLGEQYF.

This clonotype was recorded a few times. The chain recombines TRBV6-2 or TRBV6-3 with TRBJ1-5, with D possibly being TRBD1 (5 bases). Trimming cost V 0 bases and J 6 bases, with 12 bases left between them. CDR3 size: 15 residues. The germline CDR1 and CDR2 sequences are MNHEY and SVGEGT. CDR3 sequence (DNA): TGTGCCAGCAGTTACTCCGGCAGGGTCGGTCAGCCCCAGCATTTT. It encodes CASSYSGRVGQPQHF.

This clonotype was counted only a few times. The rearrangement uses TRBV28 and TRBJ2-3, with D perhaps TRBD2 (7 bases). V gave up 2 bases and J gave up 0 bases, with 12 bases separating them. Germline V CDR1 and CDR2: MDHEN, SYDVKM. The CDR3 contains 16 residues. The CDR3 loop reads CASSLSGTSSTDTQYF. DNA of the CDR3: TGTGCCAGCAGTTTAAGCGGGACATCTAGCACAGATACGCAGTATTTT.

The V gene is TRBV5-8, the J gene TRBJ2-5, with 11 nucleotides matching TRBD2. The CDR3 extends over 16 amino acids. With 4 bases clipped from V and 4 bases from J, the junction kept 9 bases outside the gene matches. The V gene's germline CDR1 is SGHTS and CDR2 YDEGEE. The CDR3 protein is CASSGSGTSGGETQYF. CDR3 sequence (DNA): TGTGCCAGCAGCGGATCCGGGACTAGCGGTGGAGAGACCCAGTACTTC.

This clonotype was observed a handful of times. The rearrangement uses TRBV2 and TRBJ1-5; D gene ambiguous. The germline CDR1 and CDR2 sequences are SNHLY and FYNNEI. V was pared by 2 bases and J by 1 base, with 6 bases between. This CDR3 is 14 amino acids long. CDR3 nucleotide sequence: TGTGCCAGCAGTGAATCTAACAGCAATCAGCCCCAGCATTTT. This gives the protein CASSESNSNQPQHF.

The chain is built from TRBV12-3 or TRBV12-4 and TRBJ1-1, with 7 nucleotides matching TRBD1. The CDR3 length is 12 residues. With 4 bases clipped from V and 8 bases from J, the junction kept 4 bases outside the gene matches. CDR3 protein: CASSSGQAEAFF. The CDR3 bases are TGTGCCAGCAGTTCTGGACAGGCCGAAGCTTTCTTT.

This clonotype showed up just a few times. V gene TRBV20-1 combines with J gene TRBJ2-4; D may be TRBD1 (5 bases). Trimming took 5 bases from V and 1 from J, leaving 15 bases between them. The CDR3 sequence is 15 residues long. Germline assignment: CDR1 DFQATT and CDR2 SNEGSKA (reference sequence). The DNA of the CDR3 is TGCAGTGCTGCCCAAACGACAGTGGCCAAAAACATTCAGTACTTC. Protein: CSAAQTTVAKNIQYF.

This clonotype has more than one count but fewer than ten. This chain's CDR3 is CSASVKANTGELFF. In DNA form, the CDR3 reads TGCAGCGCCTCGGTTAAGGCGAACACCGGGGAGCTGTTTTTT. The chain combines TRBV29-1 with TRBJ2-2; D gene unclear. V lost 7 bases and J lost 0, with 12 bases in between. This CDR3 spans 14 amino acids. In germline, CDR1 is SQVTM, CDR2 ANQGSEA.